A single sample is the source of the 21 T cell receptor beta chains below, sequenced in a study of blood T cells in healthy people across ages. With a J-beta primer mix and a sample-barcoded 5' primer, a second PCR ran about 7 to 12 cycles. Via MiXCR, TCRdb re-called the 5' RACE reads, giving one row per CDR3 protein. The sample consists of some 940,000 distinct CDR3 sequences, 29% of them appearing once. This sample also belongs to another study, concerning T cells of mothers and their children.

The specimen sequenced was blood. The source is a woman between 40 and 50 years old in good health.

The chain combines TRBV7-2 with TRBJ2-7, with D unresolved. Germline V gene data show CDR1 as SGHTA and CDR2 as FQGNSA. This CDR3 comprises 12 residues. Trimming removed 3 bases from V and 6 bases from J, with 9 bases in between. In DNA form, the CDR3 reads TGTACCAGCAGCTTCTTCCCTACCGAGCAGTACTTC. It is translated as CTSSFFPTEQYF.

There are many counts of this clonotype. This chain connects TRBV12-3 or TRBV12-4 to TRBJ2-7; possibly TRBD2 for D (6 bases). V was shortened by 0 bases and J by 4 bases, with 7 bases between the two germline ends. The CDR3 runs 13 residues. DNA for the CDR3: TGTGCCAGCAGTTTAGCCGGGGGATACGAGCAGTACTTC. This encodes CASSLAGGYEQYF.

The chain couples TRBV9 to TRBJ2-7; maybe TRBD1 (6 bases). The V and J ends lost 4 bases and 0 bases respectively, with 11 bases between them. The CDR3 is 14 amino acids. Germline assignment: CDR1 SGDLS and CDR2 YYNGEE. CDR3 coding DNA: TGTGCCAGCAGCATCTCGGACAGCTCCTACGAGCAGTACTTC. Amino acid sequence: CASSISDSSYEQYF.

This clonotype was found a few times. J is TRBJ2-1 and V is TRBV10-3; the D gene could be TRBD1 or TRBD2 (5 bases each). The V and J ends lost 2 bases and 10 bases respectively, with 21 bases between them. The CDR3 length is 16 residues. Germline values: CDR1 ENHRY, CDR2 SYGVKD. CDR3 residues: CAISEPPGAINWEQFF. The CDR3 bases are TGTGCCATCAGTGAGCCCCCCGGGGCCATCAACTGGGAGCAGTTCTTC.

In the case of this clonotype: This may be a read error: a much more frequent sequence differs by one nucleotide. J is TRBJ2-7 and V is TRBV18; no definite D call. CDR1 KGHSH and CDR2 LQKENI come from the germline V gene. The CDR3 runs to 15 residues. In DNA, the CDR3 is TGTGCCAGCTCACCAAAGGCCGGACCTACCTACGAGCGGTACTTC. Translated: CASSPKAGPTYERYF.

This clonotype was recorded a few times. V and J are TRBV28 and TRBJ1-1, with a weak D call TRBD1 (6 bases). The V end lost 3 bases, the J end lost 6 bases, and 11 bases lay between the germline ends. The CDR3 length is 13 residues. The V gene's germline CDR1 is MDHEN and CDR2 SYDVKM. CDR3 sequence: CASSFVQGSEAFF. In DNA form, the CDR3 reads TGTGCCAGCAGTTTCGTACAGGGCTCTGAAGCTTTCTTT. The full variable domain, in which reference TRBV28 and TRBJ1-1 provide the parts outside the CDR3, is DVKVTQSSRYLVKRTGEKVFLECVQDMDHENMFWYRQDPGLGLRLIYFSYDVKMKEKGDIPEGYSVSREKKERFSLILESASTNQTSMYLCASSFVQGSEAFFGQGTRLTVV.

The sample holds a few counts of this clonotype. V gene TRBV29-1 combines with J gene TRBJ1-1; D gene unclear. The CDR3 is made up of 12 amino acids. Germline CDR1 reads SQVTM; CDR2 reads ANQGSEA. Between the trimmed V and J ends, which lost 6 bases and 1 base, there was a span of 9 bases. Here the CDR3 reads CSVDLGNTEAFF. The CDR3 DNA follows: TGCAGCGTAGACCTGGGGAACACTGAAGCTTTCTTT.

There are a few counts of this clonotype. The chain combines TRBV5-1 with TRBJ1-1; D may be TRBD1 (6 bases). Germline CDR1 and CDR2: SGHRS and YFSETQ. V was trimmed by 0 bases and J by 1 base, leaving 16 bases between them. The CDR3 loop spans 17 amino acids. The CDR3 region is CASSLEDGWTANTEAFF. CDR3 sequence (DNA): TGCGCCAGCAGCTTGGAAGATGGATGGACAGCGAACACTGAAGCTTTCTTT.

The V gene is TRBV6-5, the J gene TRBJ1-2, with TRBD1 matching 8 bases. CDR1 is MNHEY and CDR2 is SVGAGI in the germline V gene. With 8 bases clipped from V and 9 bases from J, the junction kept 11 bases outside the gene matches. This CDR3 comprises 13 residues. The CDR3 spells CASSGRTGIRYTF. The CDR3 coding sequence is TGTGCCAGCTCCGGGAGGACAGGGATTCGCTACACCTTC.

As concerns this clonotype: At one of its ends the junction is not consistent with the germline gene, which may arise from a read error. The chain is built from TRBV7-7 and TRBJ2-2; no definite D call. The germline V gene encodes CDR1 SSHAT and CDR2 FNYEAQ (reference sequence). This CDR3 region has 13 residues. In nucleotides, the CDR3 is TGTGCTAGCAGCCCGCTTGACACCGGGGAGCTGTTTTTT. This translates into CASSPLDTGELFF.

The chain is built from TRBV7-9 and TRBJ2-3; D is unresolved. CDR1 is SEHNR and CDR2 is FQNEAQ in the germline V gene (reference sequence). V dropped 0 bases and J dropped 6 bases, with 10 bases sitting between them. The CDR3 loop spans 14 amino acids. The CDR3 DNA sequence: TGTGCCAGCAGCTTAGCCCTACGCCCGGATACGCAGTATTTT. Translated, it gives CASSLALRPDTQYF.

Concerning this clonotype itself: A much bigger clone sits one base away, suggesting this may be a read error. The V and J genes are TRBV10-3 and TRBJ1-2; no reliable D call. Per the germline V gene, CDR1 is ENHRY and CDR2 is SYGVKD. The CDR3 is 13 residues long. The germline V and J ends were trimmed by 6 bases and 3 bases, with 11 bases remaining between them. CDR3 in amino acids: CAIRDPRYYGYTF. CDR3 DNA: TGTGCCATCAGGGACCCCAGATACTATGGCTACACCTTC.

The chain employs TRBV7-8 and TRBJ1-5; no reliable D call. CDR3 length: 13 amino acids. Germline CDR1 reads SGHVS; CDR2 reads FQNEAQ. V was shortened by 6 bases and J by 5 bases, with 11 bases between the two germline ends. Here the CDR3 reads CASSPGGYQPQHF. Written as DNA, the CDR3 is TGTGCCAGCAGTCCCGGCGGGTATCAGCCCCAGCATTTT.

The table lists this clonotype with a few counts. The CDR3 bases are TGTGCCAGCAGTGAAAAGAGACTAGCGGGAGCAGATACGCAGTATTTT. Translation gives CASSEKRLAGADTQYF. This chain connects TRBV2 to TRBJ2-3; 12 bases match TRBD2. Per the germline V gene, CDR1 is SNHLY and CDR2 is FYNNEI. This CDR3 comprises 16 residues. The ends lost 2 bases at V and 4 bases at J; junction bases unmatched: 4.

The CDR3 loop reads CASSLGSVEQFHNEQFF. For the CDR3, the DNA is TGTGCCAGCAGCTTAGGTTCGGTCGAGCAATTCCACAATGAGCAGTTCTTC. The chain combines TRBV7-2 with TRBJ2-1, with D uncertain. The germline gives CDR1 SGHTA, CDR2 FQGNSA. V was trimmed by 1 base and J by 5 bases, leaving 18 bases between them. There are 17 residues in the CDR3.

A remark on this clonotype: The junction differs from germline at one of its ends, possibly a read error. The rearrangement links TRBV7-2 to TRBJ1-5; possible D gene TRBD1, 5 bases. The CDR3 is 15 amino acids. Germline CDR1 is SGHTA and CDR2 is FQGNSA. The CDR3 sequence is CASSLAGAGNRPQHF. CDR3 DNA sequence: TGTGCCAGCAGCTTAGCTGGGGCCGGCAATCGGCCCCAGCATTTT.

This chain connects TRBV29-1 to TRBJ2-3, with a weak D call TRBD1 (5 bases). The V and J ends lost 0 bases and 4 bases respectively, with 8 bases between them. Germline V gene sequence: CDR1 SQVTM, CDR2 ANQGSEA. The CDR3 covers 13 residues. The CDR3 DNA is TGCAGCGTTGAAGATTTGACAGCAGATACGCAGTATTTT. It encodes CSVEDLTADTQYF.

This clonotype was recorded many times. The chain carries TRBV5-1 and TRBJ2-1; a possible D gene is TRBD2 (6 bases). V lost 4 bases, J lost 15 bases, and 20 bases lay in between. There are 13 residues in the CDR3. From germline, CDR1 is SGHRS and CDR2 YFSETQ. CDR3 sequence: CASSTRDSSLAFF. The CDR3 region has the DNA TGCGCCAGCAGCACCCGGGACTCATCATTAGCGTTCTTC. The full variable domain, in which reference TRBV5-1 and TRBJ2-1 provide the parts outside the CDR3, is KAGVTQTPRYLIKTRGQQVTLSCSPISGHRSVSWYQQTPGQGLQFLFEYFSETQRNKGNFPGRFSGRQFSNSRSEMNVSTLELGDSALYLCASSTRDSSLAFFGPGTRLTVL.

Details on this clonotype: As the CDR3 is not closed by the conserved phenylalanine or tryptophan, this likely results from a read error. V is TRBV4-1 and J is TRBJ2-4; D ambiguous. V was shortened by 1 base and J by 3 bases, with 7 bases between the two germline ends. This CDR3 is 14 amino acids long. CDR1 is MGHRA and CDR2 is YSYEKL in the germline V gene. The CDR3 DNA follows: TGCGCCAGCAGCCAAGTAGGGTTCAAAAACATTCAGTACAGC. As protein: CASSQVGFKNIQYS.

This clonotype was counted a few times. The gene calls are TRBV20-1 and TRBJ1-2, with a weak D call TRBD1 (5 bases). The CDR3 spans 12 residues. With 5 bases removed from V and 5 bases from J, the gap between germline ends came to 12 bases. The V gene's germline CDR1 is DFQATT and CDR2 SNEGSKA (reference sequence). The CDR3 region is CSAPGTEYGYTF. CDR3 nucleotide sequence: TGCAGTGCTCCCGGGACGGAATATGGCTACACCTTC.

This clonotype has more than one count but fewer than ten. This chain links TRBV5-1 with TRBJ2-2; 8 bases are shared with TRBD1. The V gene end was trimmed by 0 bases and the J gene end by 6 bases; junction bases not matched to a gene: 4. The CDR3 sequence is 15 residues long. The germline V gene has CDR1 SGHRS and CDR2 YFSETQ. The CDR3 DNA sequence: TGCGCCAGCAGCTTGGGACAGGGGTCGGCCGGGGAGCTGTTTTTT. It is translated as CASSLGQGSAGELFF.